The 27 T cell receptor beta chains given below trace back to one sample, sequenced in a study of regulatory T cells in long-lasting Graves disease (dated by TCRdb to the early 2020s). In light of the paper, this sample's time point label describes: newly diagnosed GD, antithyroid drugs for less than 3 months. For both TCR sequencing and RNA sequencing, RNA was extracted from PBMCs in TRIzol. Library preparation was by multiplex PCR. Instrument used: Illumina HiSeq 4000. iRepertoire HTBI primers and Arm-PCR amplification of CDR3 regions were used to construct TCR beta libraries. TCRdb passed the public sequencing reads through fastp at Q25 and MiXCR, retaining productive beta sequences. Rows are combined by CDR3 protein, so each entry shows the most common genes and DNA. This sample holds a few hundred thousand distinct CDR3 sequences; about 19% were observed only once. The top ten hold approximately 15% of the sample.

The sequencing used peripheral blood mononuclear cells (PBMCs), collected at new diagnosis, from a patient treated with antithyroid drugs. The receptors come from a female donor with Graves disease.

This clonotype was seen a handful of times. The V gene is TRBV10-1, the J gene TRBJ1-6; D is ambiguous. The germline V gene encodes CDR1 WNHNN and CDR2 SYGVQD (reference sequence). Deletions cut 4 bases from V and 6 bases from J, with 7 bases between. The CDR3 extends over 13 amino acids. The CDR3 DNA reads as TGCGCCAGCAGTGGAACAGTTAATTCACCCCTCCACTTT. Protein: CASSGTVNSPLHF.

The chain combines TRBV12-5 with TRBJ2-1; no definite D call. The V and J ends lost 1 base and 9 bases respectively, with 13 bases between them. The length of the CDR3 is 14 residues. Germline loops: CDR1 LGHNT, CDR2 FRNRAP. CDR3 sequence: CASGLDSFHTEQFF. Here the CDR3 DNA reads TGTGCTAGTGGTTTGGACAGCTTTCACACTGAGCAGTTCTTC.

This clonotype was seen ten or more times. The V call is TRBV10-3, the J call TRBJ2-3; no clear D gene. Trimming removed 0 bases at V and 4 bases at J, with 8 bases between. The CDR3 has 14 amino acids. The germline CDR1 and CDR2 sequences are ENHRY and SYGVKD. CDR3 DNA sequence: TGTGCCATCAGTGAGTCGAGTAAACCAGATACGCAGTATTTT. Its protein is CAISESSKPDTQYF.

This clonotype was seen at least ten times. The chain combines TRBV6-1 with TRBJ2-5; 15 bases line up with TRBD2. Germline assignment: CDR1 MNHNS and CDR2 SASEGT. This CDR3 is 16 amino acids long. Unmatched junction bases numbered 6, after V lost 5 bases and J lost 5 bases. The CDR3 loop reads CASSRTSGGAGETQYF. CDR3 bases: TGTGCCAGCAGTCGGACTAGCGGGGGGGCAGGGGAGACCCAGTACTTC.

This clonotype was counted between two and nine times. This may stem from a read error, because a much larger clone lies one nucleotide away. The chain uses TRBV11-2 and TRBJ2-1, with D possibly matching TRBD1 (5 bases). The germline V gene encodes CDR1 SGHAT and CDR2 FQNNGV. The CDR3 loop spans 13 amino acids. This CDR3 is CASSFVADNKQFF. CDR3 bases: TGTGCCAGCAGCTTTGTTGCGGACAATAAGCAGTTCTTC.

This clonotype was counted at least ten times. The rearrangement links TRBV7-8 to TRBJ2-1; 7 positions match TRBD2. The CDR3 is made up of 13 amino acids. Trimming took 7 bases from V and 7 from J; bases not matched to a gene: 7. Germline V lookup: CDR1 SGHVS, CDR2 FQNEAQ. Here the CDR3 reads CASKAGVGNEQFF. The CDR3 region has the DNA TGTGCCAGCAAGGCGGGAGTAGGGAATGAGCAGTTCTTC.

This clonotype has ten or more counts. The chain links TRBV20-1 to TRBJ2-7, with 7 bases identical to TRBD2. The germline V gene has CDR1 DFQATT and CDR2 SNEGSKA (reference sequence). J lost 0 bases, V lost 1 base, and 9 bases had no gene match. The CDR3 runs 16 residues. CDR3 DNA sequence: TGCAGTGCTAGAGGGAGCGGGACGGTGAGCTCCTACGAGCAGTACTTC. It specifies CSARGSGTVSSYEQYF.

The chain couples TRBV12-3 or TRBV12-4 to TRBJ2-3; the match to TRBD1 covers 7 bases. The CDR3 is 14 residues long. The ends lost 6 bases at V and 3 bases at J; junction bases unmatched: 6. CDR3 sequence (DNA): TGTGCCAGCAGACTGACAGGGCAAACAGATACGCAGTATTTT. Translated, it gives CASRLTGQTDTQYF.

This clonotype was detected ten times or more. V usage is TRBV27 and J usage is TRBJ2-4; the match to TRBD2 covers 8 bases. V was pared by 3 bases and J by 4 bases, with 8 bases of the junction left unmatched. The CDR3 runs 16 residues. Germline V CDR1 and CDR2: MNHEY, SMNVEV (reference sequence). The CDR3 DNA is TGTGCCAGCAGTTTCGGTGCGGGAGGTGCAAAAAACATTCAGTACTTC. Translation: CASSFGAGGAKNIQYF.

Concerning this clonotype: With only one base between it and a far larger clone, this is likely a read error. The J gene is TRBJ2-3, the V gene TRBV12-3 or TRBV12-4; D is possibly TRBD2 (5 bases). The CDR3 spans 14 residues. The V and J ends lost 5 bases and 5 bases respectively, with 14 bases between them. The CDR3 region has the DNA TGTGCCAGCAGTGAAGGCGGGTTGGGAGATACGCAGTATTTT. Translating gives CASSEGGLGDTQYF.

About this clonotype: This may come from a read error, since a much larger clone is one base off. The chain combines TRBV6-2 or TRBV6-3 with TRBJ2-7; TRBD2 might be the D (5 bases). The CDR3 is 12 residues long. The germline CDR1 and CDR2 sequences are MNHEY and SVGEGT. In nucleotides, the CDR3 is TGTGCCAGCACCGGGAACTCCTACGGGCAGTACTTC. Its translation: CASTGNSYGQYF.

This clonotype was counted ten times or more. This rearrangement joins TRBV6-2 or TRBV6-3 to TRBJ1-1, with D hard to call. The CDR3 has 14 residues. The V end lost 5 bases, the J end lost 7 bases, and 17 bases lay between the germline ends. Germline V CDR1 and CDR2: MNHEY, SVGEGT. CDR3 nucleotide sequence: TGTGCCAGCAGTCTATCCCGGCCCCGAAATGAAGCTTTCTTT. Translating gives CASSLSRPRNEAFF.

Ten or more counts support this clonotype. The chain carries TRBV6-1 and TRBJ1-1; the D is unclear. Germline V gene lookup returns CDR1 MNHNS and CDR2 SASEGT. Trimming took off 2 bases at V and 5 bases at J, with 9 bases between the two ends. The CDR3 has 13 residues. This CDR3 is CASSEWVRTEAFF. The CDR3 DNA follows: TGTGCCAGCAGTGAATGGGTGAGGACTGAAGCTTTCTTT.

Comments on this clonotype: No DNA is shown, since the ends of the CDR3 on it are uncertain; the CDR3 is the one TCRdb lists. This chain uses TRBV6-2 or TRBV6-3 with TRBJ2-2. Per the germline V gene, CDR1 is MNHEY and CDR2 is SVGEGT. With termini counted, the CDR3 has 13 amino acids. The CDR3 is CASILVGSGELFF.

This clonotype has at least ten counts. V usage is TRBV27 and J usage is TRBJ2-1; D may be TRBD1 (5 bases). This CDR3 comprises 11 residues. The germline V gene encodes CDR1 MNHEY and CDR2 SMNVEV (reference sequence). The V and J ends lost 8 bases and 7 bases respectively, with 9 bases between them. Here the CDR3 reads CASSRANEQFF. CDR3 DNA sequence: TGTGCCAGCTCCAGGGCGAATGAGCAGTTCTTC.

CDR3 loop: CASSFVPSFSNTIYF. Here the CDR3 DNA reads TGTGCCAGCAGCTTCGTCCCTTCCTTTAGCAACACCATATATTTT. The chain recombines TRBV5-6 with TRBJ1-3; D not resolved. Germline V gene sequence: CDR1 SGHDT, CDR2 YYEEEE. Between the trimmed V and J ends, which lost 2 bases and 7 bases, there was a span of 16 bases. The CDR3 is 15 amino acids. Based on the CDR3 plus reference TRBV5-6 and TRBJ1-3, the full variable domain is DAGVTQSPTHLIKTRGQQVTLRCSPKSGHDTVSWYQQALGQGPQFIFQYYEEEERQRGNFPDRFSGHQFPNYSSELNVNALLLGDSALYLCASSFVPSFSNTIYFGEGSWLTVV.

This clonotype has at least ten counts. The chain employs TRBV7-9 and TRBJ2-1, with 11 bases aligning to TRBD2. The CDR3 is made up of 15 amino acids. Germline CDR1 and CDR2: SEHNR and FQNEAQ (reference sequence). The V segment lost 1 base and the J segment 9 bases; nucleotides outside the gene matches: 5. CDR3 in amino acids: CASSLGEGTSGEQFF. CDR3 bases: TGTGCCAGCAGCTTAGGGGAGGGGACTAGCGGTGAGCAGTTCTTC.

This clonotype was seen at least ten times. The rearrangement uses TRBV4-3 and TRBJ1-4, with TRBD1 as a possible D gene (5 bases). The CDR3 sequence is 15 residues long. Trimming removed 0 bases at V and 11 bases at J, with 16 bases between. Germline V gene data show CDR1 as LGHNA and CDR2 as YSLEER. The CDR3 here is CASSQDPGIGVKLFF. CDR3 nucleotide sequence: TGCGCCAGCAGCCAAGATCCGGGGATAGGGGTCAAACTGTTTTTT.

This chain uses TRBV30 with TRBJ1-3; the D is unclear. Trimming removed 2 bases from V and 8 bases from J, with 7 bases in between. CDR1 GTSNPN and CDR2 SVGIG come from the germline V gene (reference sequence). The CDR3 sequence is 11 residues long. The CDR3 spells CAWSPKDTIYF. The CDR3, as DNA: TGTGCCTGGAGTCCCAAGGACACCATATATTTT.

The chain carries TRBV9 and TRBJ2-1; 12 bases match TRBD2. V lost 3 bases to trimming and J lost 10 bases; unmatched junction nucleotides: 8. The CDR3 runs to 15 residues. Per the germline V gene, CDR1 is SGDLS and CDR2 is YYNGEE. CDR3 coding DNA: TGTGCCAGCAGCGATCTAGCGGGGGGGCCTCGGGAGCAGTTCTTC. As protein: CASSDLAGGPREQFF.

This clonotype has ten or more counts. The CDR3 here is CSAPPRGRVIETQYF. CDR3 sequence (DNA): TGCAGTGCTCCACCAAGGGGGCGAGTGATAGAGACCCAGTACTTC. The rearrangement links TRBV20-1 to TRBJ2-5, with 7 bases identical to TRBD1. The germline V gene encodes CDR1 DFQATT and CDR2 SNEGSKA (reference sequence). Trimming took 5 bases from V and 4 from J; bases not matched to a gene: 13. This CDR3 spans 15 amino acids.

This clonotype was detected ten times or more. This rearrangement joins TRBV28 to TRBJ2-5; D gene unclear. CDR1 is MDHEN and CDR2 is SYDVKM in the germline V gene. V lost 3 bases to trimming and J lost 1 base, with 9 bases between them. The CDR3 has 14 amino acids. The CDR3 DNA reads as TGTGCCAGCAGTTTGACAAACAGCCAAGAGACCCAGTACTTC. It yields the protein CASSLTNSQETQYF.

This clonotype was seen at least ten times. V usage is TRBV20-1 and J usage is TRBJ2-7, with D perhaps given as TRBD1 or TRBD2 (5 bases each). V lost 6 bases and J 3 bases, leaving 15 bases between the germline ends. CDR1 and CDR2 (germline): DFQATT, SNEGSKA (reference sequence). The CDR3 is 13 residues long. In nucleotides, the CDR3 is TGCAGTGCCGCTAGAACGGGGCGCTACGAGCAGTACTTC. Amino acids: CSAARTGRYEQYF.

With regard to this clonotype: With only one base between it and a far larger clone, this is likely a read error. The CDR3 region is CASSGGVGETQYF. The CDR3, as DNA: TGTGCCAGCAGCGGGGGCGTGGGGGAGACCCAGTACTTC. V usage is TRBV5-5 and J usage is TRBJ2-5; tentative D call: TRBD1 (6 bases). CDR3 size: 13 residues. The germline gives CDR1 SGHKS, CDR2 YYEKEE (reference sequence). The germline V and J ends were trimmed by 4 bases and 5 bases, with 12 bases remaining between them.

This clonotype has a count of ten or more. The chain carries TRBV7-2 and TRBJ2-7; TRBD2 might be the D (7 bases). The V gene lost 5 bases and the J gene lost 6 bases, with 11 bases spanning the gap. There are 12 residues in the CDR3. CDR1 is SGHTA and CDR2 is FQGNSA in the germline V gene. The CDR3 spells CASSRGGAEQYF. The CDR3 nucleotides are TGTGCCAGCAGCCGAGGGGGGGCCGAGCAGTACTTC.

In its sample, this clonotype was seen many times. The chain is built from TRBV28 and TRBJ1-6; 8 bases fit TRBD1. The CDR3 totals 14 residues. Germline V gives CDR1 MDHEN, CDR2 SYDVKM. Losses at the gene ends were 5 bases for V and 13 bases for J; bases not matched to a gene: 10. The DNA of the CDR3 is TGTGCCAGCAGTACCGACAGGGGCCCTCCGCCCCTCCACTTT. Translation: CASSTDRGPPPLHF. Supplemented by reference TRBV28 and TRBJ1-6, the full variable domain reads DVKVTQSSRYLVKRTGEKVFLECVQDMDHENMFWYRQDPGLGLRLIYFSYDVKMKEKGDIPEGYSVSREKKERFSLILESASTNQTSMYLCASSTDRGPPPLHFGNGTRLTVT.

Comment on this clonotype: Since the CDR3 does not end with the conserved phenylalanine or tryptophan, this likely comes from a read error. The chain couples TRBV2 to TRBJ1-5; D unclear. There are 15 residues in the CDR3. Germline lookup yields CDR1 SNHLY and CDR2 FYNNEI. Trimming took 2 bases from V and 0 from J, leaving 8 bases between them. This CDR3 is CASSESDYSNQPQHL. The CDR3 nucleotides read TGTGCCAGCAGTGAATCTGATTATAGCAATCAGCCCCAGCATCTT.